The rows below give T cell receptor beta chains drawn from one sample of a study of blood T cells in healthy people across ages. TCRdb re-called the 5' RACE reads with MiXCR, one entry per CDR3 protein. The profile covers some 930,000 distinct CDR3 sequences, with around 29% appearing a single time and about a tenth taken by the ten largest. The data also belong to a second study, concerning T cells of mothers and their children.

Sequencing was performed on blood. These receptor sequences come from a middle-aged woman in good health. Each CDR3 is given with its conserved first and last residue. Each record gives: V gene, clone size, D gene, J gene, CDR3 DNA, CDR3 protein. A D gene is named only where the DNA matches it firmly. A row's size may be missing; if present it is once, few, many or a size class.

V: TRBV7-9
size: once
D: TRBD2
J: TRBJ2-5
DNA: TGTGCCAGCATCAAGGGGCCAGCGGGGGCTCGGGAGACCCAGTACTTC
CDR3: CASIKGPAGARETQYF

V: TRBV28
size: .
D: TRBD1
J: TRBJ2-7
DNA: TGTGCCAGCACCCTAAACAGGGGTGGCGAGCAGTACTTC
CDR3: CASTLNRGGEQYF

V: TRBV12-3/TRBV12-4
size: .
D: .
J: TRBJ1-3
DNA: TGTGCCAGCAGTTTTAAGGGCCTGGGCAGCTCCTCTGGAAACACCATATATTTT
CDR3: CASSFKGLGSSSGNTIYF

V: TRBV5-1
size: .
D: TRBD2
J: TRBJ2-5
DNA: TGCGCCAGCAGCGCGAGACTAGCGGATTTCCAAGAGACCCAGTACTTC
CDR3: CASSARLADFQETQYF

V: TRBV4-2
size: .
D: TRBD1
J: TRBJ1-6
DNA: TGTGCCAGCAGCCAAGGACCGTCGGGACAGGCCCAGTATTCACCCCTCCACTTT
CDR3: CASSQGPSGQAQYSPLHF

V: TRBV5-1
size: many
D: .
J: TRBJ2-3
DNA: TGCGCCAGCAGCTTGGCGGGGTATAACACAGATACGCAGTATTTT
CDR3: CASSLAGYNTDTQYF

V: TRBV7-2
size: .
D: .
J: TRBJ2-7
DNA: TGTGCCAGCAGCGCAGGACGATTAGCCTCCTACGAGCAGTACTTC
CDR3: CASSAGRLASYEQYF

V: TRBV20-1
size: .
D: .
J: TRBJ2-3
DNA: TGCAGTGCTAAGGGACCCTTCACAGATACGCAGTATTTT
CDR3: CSAKGPFTDTQYF

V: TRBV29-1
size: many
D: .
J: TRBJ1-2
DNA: TGCAGCGTCCCCGGGGGCTCCTATGGCTACACCTTC
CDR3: CSVPGGSYGYTF

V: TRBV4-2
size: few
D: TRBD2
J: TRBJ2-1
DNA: TGTGCCAGCAGCCAAGATTCCGGCGGGGGAAAGAATGAGCAGTTCTTC
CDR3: CASSQDSGGGKNEQFF

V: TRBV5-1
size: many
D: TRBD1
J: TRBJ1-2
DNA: TGCGCCAGCAGCTTCGGACAGGACTATGGCTACACCTTC
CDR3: CASSFGQDYGYTF

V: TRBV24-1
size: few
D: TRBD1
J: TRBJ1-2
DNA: TGTGCCACCAGTGATTCCTACAGGGGAGGCAACTATGGCTACACCTTC
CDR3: CATSDSYRGGNYGYTF

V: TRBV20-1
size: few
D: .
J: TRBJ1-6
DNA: TGCAGTGCTAGACAGGGCAGCCCCTATAATTCACCCCTCCACTTT
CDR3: CSARQGSPYNSPLHF